The source of this T cell receptor (beta chain) is a study of PD-1 blockade in classical Hodgkin lymphoma. General study findings and limits: For complete responders, baseline diversity was comparable to that of newly diagnosed patients.

Points on this clone: Its matching antigen is unknown.

With no exception, relapse followed autologous stem cell transplantation in all patients, and brentuximab vedotin exposure varied. The CDR3 is 12 amino acids. CDR1 and CDR2 from the germline V gene are MNHEY and SVGAGI. Trimming shortened V by 0 bases and J by 10 bases, and 9 bases separated the two germline ends. The protocol was immunoSEQ multiplex PCR, while the TCRdb copy is restricted to in-frame clones and leaves out a portion. The sample has some 100,000 clones, around nine tenths seen once. The rearrangement links TRBV6-5 to TRBJ1-2, with D possibly being TRBD1 (5 bases). Sequencing used peripheral blood mononuclear cells (PBMCs), obtained before the second cycle of nivolumab. The clonotype originates from a human donor with classical Hodgkin lymphoma. CDR3 bases: TGTGCCAGCAGTTACTCAGAGGGGACCTACACCTTC. Translated: CASSYSEGTYTF.